The text below deals with one T cell receptor (beta chain). The CDR3 loop spans 11 amino acids. Germline values: CDR1 LNHDA, CDR2 SQIVND (reference sequence). The ends were cut back, 6 bases at V and 3 bases at J, with 5 bases in the middle. The data originate from a study of blood T cell repertoires in COVID-19. Study context: The origin of the acute and convalescent COVID-19 samples was the United States, Italy and Spain. In each case, the material was cDNA or gDNA derived from T cells, B-cell-depleted T cells, or PBMCs.

The authors' processing: Amplification of reference gene primers was used by the study to estimate nucleated cell counts. Some clones are missing from TCRdb's copy, which holds only in-frame ones; the method was immunoSEQ multiplex PCR. V and J calls plus clone size are reproduced from that table; the DNA served to infer D and trimming. The sample holds approximately 110,000 clones, 88% seen once. Sequencing input: peripheral blood. The gene calls are TRBV19 and TRBJ2-5; D gene unclear. The clonotype comes from a woman in her forties or fifties with active or convalescent COVID-19. CDR3 amino acids: CASRREETQYF. CDR3 coding DNA: TGTGCCAGTAGACGAGAAGAGACCCAGTACTTC.